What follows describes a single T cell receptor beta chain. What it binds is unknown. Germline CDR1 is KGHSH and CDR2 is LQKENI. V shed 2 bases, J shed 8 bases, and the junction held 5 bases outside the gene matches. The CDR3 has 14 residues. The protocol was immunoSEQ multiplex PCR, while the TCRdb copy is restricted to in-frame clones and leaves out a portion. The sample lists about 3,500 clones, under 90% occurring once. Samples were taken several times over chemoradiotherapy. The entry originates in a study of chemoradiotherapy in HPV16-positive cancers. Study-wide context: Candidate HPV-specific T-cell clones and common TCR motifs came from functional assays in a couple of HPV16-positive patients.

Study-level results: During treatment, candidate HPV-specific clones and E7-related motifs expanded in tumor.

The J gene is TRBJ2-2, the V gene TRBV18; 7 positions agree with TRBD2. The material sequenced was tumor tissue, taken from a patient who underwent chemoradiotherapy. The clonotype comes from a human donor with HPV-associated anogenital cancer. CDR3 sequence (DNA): TGTGCCAGCTCACCAGGGGGGGAAGGTGGGGAGCTGTTTTTT. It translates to CASSPGGEGGELFF.